Listed below are T cell receptor beta chains from one sample, sequenced in a study of cytomegalovirus exposure and HLA in healthy donors. The assay was immunoSEQ multiplex PCR, and TCRdb's table has in-frame clones only and misses some. The table has 65,000 to 85,000 clones, more than 65% seen once; the top ten hold about 12%. Sequencing used PBMCs. The source is a male donor in good health and CMV-seropositive. Both conserved end residues are trimmed from each CDR3. Fields, in order: J gene, V gene, clone size, CDR3 protein. Size values are once, few and many counts, or a class for expanded clones, and some rows have none.

TRBJ2-7 | TRBV5-1 | - | ASSPSPTGSSYEQY
TRBJ2-5 | TRBV27 | - | ASSLRGPETQY
TRBJ1-4 | TRBV5-1 | - | ASSTSKTSNRGGEKLF
TRBJ1-4 | TRBV30 | few | AWRTGTGVGNEKLF
TRBJ2-2 | TRBV5-1 | - | ASSTGTSGRIGELF
TRBJ2-2 | TRBV30 | - | AYGLAANTGELF
TRBJ2-2 | TRBV7-3 | few | ASSFKRENGELF
TRBJ1-1 | TRBV10-3 | - | AIRETGGYTEAF
TRBJ2-7 | TRBV7-2 | - | ASSLNRGPTTYEQY
TRBJ2-6 | TRBV28 | - | ASSSIPGQGVGSGANVLT
TRBJ1-5 | TRBV19 | - | ASSILLSSNQPQH
TRBJ2-7 | TRBV19 | - | ASSITSGAWGRQY
TRBJ2-7 | TRBV5-1 | - | ASAVGMGQGALKQY
TRBJ2-1 | TRBV5-1 | - | ASSLGDLAGEQF
TRBJ2-7 | TRBV10-3 | once | AISGPTSYEQY
TRBJ2-7 | TRBV2 | - | ASTTDRYSYEQY
TRBJ2-3 | TRBV4-2 | few | ASTGQGAVTDTQY
TRBJ2-7 | TRBV27 | - | ASRRTGGSSEQY
TRBJ1-2 | TRBV11-2 | - | ASSSLQGRHGYT
TRBJ1-5 | TRBV19 | - | ASSMLWTGGQRQPQH
TRBJ2-5 | TRBV10-1 | - | ASSESLGQGVETQY
TRBJ1-3 | TRBV13 | - | ASSLGQGLSGNTIY
TRBJ2-1 | TRBV10-1 | - | ASNRTSGFYNEQF
TRBJ2-2 | TRBV5-4 | - | ASSLNEGARELF
TRBJ2-5 | TRBV2 | - | ASSEGAPGGGGETQY
TRBJ1-2 | TRBV7-9 | - | ASSLHGADYGYT
TRBJ2-1 | TRBV5-1 | - | ASSLTSGGRNSYNEQF
TRBJ1-5 | TRBV6-1 | few | ASRRDSSNQPQH
TRBJ2-7 | TRBV13 | - | ASSSGTYEQY
TRBJ2-5 | TRBV7-3 | - | ASSPGLTGETQY
TRBJ1-3 | TRBV12-1 | - | ASSPGTVWGNTIY
- | TRBV6-6 | once | ASSSNQAYEQY
TRBJ2-2 | TRBV28 | - | ASSLRERTGELF
TRBJ2-7 | TRBV29-1 | - | SVADSAYEQY
TRBJ2-1 | TRBV11-1 | few | ASSKWGQAYNEQF
TRBJ2-1 | TRBV19 | - | ASRDRGPNEQF
TRBJ2-3 | TRBV4-3 | - | ASSQDSGVGDTQY
TRBJ2-1 | TRBV7-3 | - | ASSLGGGQSRQF
TRBJ1-4 | TRBV7-2 | few | ASGATTGSNEKLF